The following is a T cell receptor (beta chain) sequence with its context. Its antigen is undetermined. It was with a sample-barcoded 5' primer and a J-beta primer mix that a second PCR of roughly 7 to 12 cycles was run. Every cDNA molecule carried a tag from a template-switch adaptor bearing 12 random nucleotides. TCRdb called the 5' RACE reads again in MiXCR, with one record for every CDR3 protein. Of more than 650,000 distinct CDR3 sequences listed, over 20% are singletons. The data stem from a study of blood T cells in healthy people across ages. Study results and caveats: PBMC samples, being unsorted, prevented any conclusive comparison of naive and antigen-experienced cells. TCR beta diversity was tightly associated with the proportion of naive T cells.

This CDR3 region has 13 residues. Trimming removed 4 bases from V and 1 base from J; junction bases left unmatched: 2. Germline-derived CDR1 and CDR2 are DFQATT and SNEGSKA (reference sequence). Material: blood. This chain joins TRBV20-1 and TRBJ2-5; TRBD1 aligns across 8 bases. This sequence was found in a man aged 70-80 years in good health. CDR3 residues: CSAKGQAQETQYF. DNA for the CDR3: TGCAGTGCTAAGGGACAGGCCCAAGAGACCCAGTACTTC.